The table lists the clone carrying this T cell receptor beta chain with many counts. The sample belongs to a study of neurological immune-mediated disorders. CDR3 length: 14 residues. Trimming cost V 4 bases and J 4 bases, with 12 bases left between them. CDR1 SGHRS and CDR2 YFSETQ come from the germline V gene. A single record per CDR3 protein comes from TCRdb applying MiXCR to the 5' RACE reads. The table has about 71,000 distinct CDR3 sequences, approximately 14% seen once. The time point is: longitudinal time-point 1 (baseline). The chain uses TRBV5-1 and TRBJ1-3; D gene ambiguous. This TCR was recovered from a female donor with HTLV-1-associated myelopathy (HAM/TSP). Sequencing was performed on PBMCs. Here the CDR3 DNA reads TGCGCCAGCAGCACCGGACCCGAAGGAAACACCATATATTTT. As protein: CASSTGPEGNTIYF.